Listed below are T cell receptor beta chains from one sample, sequenced in a study of regulatory T cells in long-lasting Graves disease. TCRdb fed the multiplex PCR reads into MiXCR, producing one record per CDR3 protein. The profile covers fewer than 500,000 distinct CDR3 sequences, with 15% to 20% appearing a single time and 12% taken by the ten largest. These same records also appear under a second study, on T cells in Graves' hyperthyroidism and ophthalmopathy.

Source: peripheral blood mononuclear cells (PBMCs), taken at new diagnosis, from a patient treated with antithyroid drugs. The receptors here all came from a man aged 35 to 55 with Graves disease. CDR3s include the opening cysteine and the closing phenylalanine or tryptophan. The D gene is left open where the match is weak. Part of the rows lack a size; the others show once, few, many or a class for expanded clones.

size	V	J	D	DNA	CDR3
few	TRBV30	TRBJ1-5	.	TGTGCCTGGAGCGGCGATAGCAATCAGCCCCAGCATTTT	CAWSGDSNQPQHF
many	TRBV7-8	TRBJ2-7	.	TGTGCCAGCAGCTTAGTGAGACCGGGTGGTGACTACGAGCAGTACTTC	CASSLVRPGGDYEQYF
many	TRBV11-3	TRBJ2-1	.	TGTGCCAGCAGCTTAGTTGGTCAGGGACAAAACAATGAGCAGTTCTTC	CASSLVGQGQNNEQFF
.	TRBV5-1	TRBJ2-3	.	TGCGCCAGCAGCGCGGGACTCAACACAGATACGCAGTATTTT	CASSAGLNTDTQYF
many	TRBV6-2/TRBV6-3	TRBJ2-1	.	TGTGCCAGCAGTTACCCGGATGAGCAGTTCTTC	CASSYPDEQFF
many	TRBV10-3	TRBJ1-2	TRBD1	TGTGCCATCAATCCCCGGGACAGCATTAATGGCTACACCTTC	CAINPRDSINGYTF
.	TRBV3-1	TRBJ2-1	TRBD2	TGTGCCAGCAGCCAAGGGACTAGCGGGATCGATGAGCAGTTCTTC	CASSQGTSGIDEQFF
many	TRBV6-2/TRBV6-3	TRBJ2-2	.	TGTGCCAGCAGTGAACTGAGGACTCTCGCCGGGGGGAACACCGGGGAGCTGTTTTTT	CASSELRTLAGGNTGELFF
many	TRBV2	TRBJ2-2	.	TGTGCCAGCAGTGAACTTCAGGGAACCGGGGAGCTGTTTTTT	CASSELQGTGELFF
many	TRBV2	TRBJ2-2	.	TGTGCCAGCGGCGGTCTGAGGTGGACCGGGGAGCTGTTTTTT	CASGGLRWTGELFF
many	TRBV2	TRBJ1-1	.	TGTGCCAGCAGTGAAGAGCCCTACCGTCACGGGAGGAACACTGAAGCTTTCTTT	CASSEEPYRHGRNTEAFF
many	TRBV5-1	TRBJ2-1	.	TGCGCCAGCAGCTTAGAGAATAACAATGAGCAGTTCTTC	CASSLENNNEQFF
many	TRBV18	TRBJ2-7	.	TGTGCCAGCAGGCGCCGGGACCTCGAGAGTGAGCAGTACTTC	CASRRRDLESEQYF
.	TRBV20-1	TRBJ2-2	.	TGCAGTGCCCACCAGGTGAACACCGGGGAGCTGTTTTTT	CSAHQVNTGELFF
few	TRBV24-1	TRBJ2-1	TRBD1	TGTGCCGCCAGTGATCCCGGGACAGGGTACAATGAGCAGTTCTTC	CAASDPGTGYNEQFF
many	TRBV18	TRBJ2-5	.	TGTGCCAGCTCACGGCCGAATACACAAGAGACCCAGTACTTC	CASSRPNTQETQYF
.	TRBV29-1	TRBJ2-2	.	TGCAGCGCGTTAATGATTGTGACCGGGGAGCTGTTTTTT	CSALMIVTGELFF
many	TRBV6-2/TRBV6-3	TRBJ2-1	.	TGTGCCAGCACTGACTTGTCTGAGTGGAATGAGCAGTTCTTC	CASTDLSEWNEQFF
many	TRBV30	TRBJ2-1	.	TGTGCCTGGAGTGTACGTTTCTGGACAGTATACAATGAGCAGTTCTTC	CAWSVRFWTVYNEQFF
.	TRBV6-1	TRBJ1-5	.	TGTGCCAGCAGATATCGGGATAGCAATCAGCCCCAGCATTTT	CASRYRDSNQPQHF
many	TRBV6-6	TRBJ2-3	.	TGTGCCAGCAGTTACTCGGAAGAGGAGATCCCTGGGGATACGCAGTATTTT	CASSYSEEEIPGDTQYF
many	TRBV14	TRBJ2-1	TRBD2	TGTGCCAGCAGCCAAGATTGGGAGGGTCGGGATGAGCAGTTCTTC	CASSQDWEGRDEQFF
.	TRBV7-2	TRBJ2-5	.	TGTGCCAGCAGCCAAAGGACAGTCCAAGAGACCCAGTACTTC	CASSQRTVQETQYF
many	TRBV10-3	TRBJ2-1	TRBD2	TGTGCCATCAGGGGGAGCGGGAGAGTCAATGAGCAGTTCTTC	CAIRGSGRVNEQFF
.	TRBV19	TRBJ2-1	TRBD1	TGTGCCAGTAGCCAATACCCTCGGACAGGGGGCGAGCATGGTGAGCAGTTCTTC	CASSQYPRTGGEHGEQFF
many	TRBV12-3/TRBV12-4	TRBJ2-1	.	TGTGCCAGCAGATCGGACTACGACTCCTACAATGAGCAGTTCTTC	CASRSDYDSYNEQFF
many	TRBV2	TRBJ2-2	.	TGTGCCAGCAGTTTTTTCGGACGGGAGCTGTTTTTT	CASSFFGRELFF
.	TRBV7-3	TRBJ1-1	.	TGTGCCAGCAGCTTAACCCAAGTGAACACTGAAGCTTTCTTT	CASSLTQVNTEAFF
.	TRBV6-1	TRBJ2-2	TRBD1	TGTGCCAGCAGCCGTGAGGGACAGATAACCGGGGAGCTGTTTTTT	CASSREGQITGELFF
.	TRBV29-1	TRBJ2-1	.	TGCAGCGTTGATGGGCCCGCCTACAATGAGCAGTTCTTC	CSVDGPAYNEQFF
.	TRBV9	TRBJ2-1	TRBD1	TGTGCCAGCAGCGTAGGACAGGGGGCGGTAAATGAGCAGTTCTTC	CASSVGQGAVNEQFF
few	TRBV20-1	TRBJ1-6	TRBD1	TGCAGTGCTAGAGATTGGGGACAGGGGGCTCCAAATTCACCCCTCCACTTT	CSARDWGQGAPNSPLHF
.	TRBV20-1	TRBJ2-7	TRBD2	TGCAGTGCTAGCATGCTAGCGGAATACGAGCAGTACTTC	CSASMLAEYEQYF
.	TRBV10-3	TRBJ2-7	.	TGTGCCATCAGTGAGTCGGTGTACGAGCAGTACTTC	CAISESVYEQYF
few	TRBV27	TRBJ2-3	.	TGTGCCAGCACGGGGACAAAGGGGGATACGCAGTATTTT	CASTGTKGDTQYF
many	TRBV7-8	TRBJ2-7	TRBD2	TGTGCCAGCAGCTCCCCCCGCAGCGGGAGATCCTACGAGCAGTACTTC	CASSSPRSGRSYEQYF
.	TRBV12-5	TRBJ2-3	.	TGTGCTAGTGGTATGACAGGTACGAGCTATTTT	CASGMTGTSYF
few	TRBV30	TRBJ2-5	TRBD2	TGTGCCTGGAGGGGGGGGTCCCAAGGAACCCAGTACTTC	CAWRGGSQGTQYF
few	TRBV6-2/TRBV6-3	TRBJ1-5	.	TGTGCCAGCAGTTACTCGAGGGACGTGGGCAATCAGCCCCAGCATTTT	CASSYSRDVGNQPQHF
many	TRBV4-1	TRBJ2-1	TRBD2	TGCGCCAGCAGCCAAGATTGGCTGGCGGGAGTTGCTGAGCAGTTCTTC	CASSQDWLAGVAEQFF
many	TRBV11-3	TRBJ2-1	TRBD2	TGTGCCAGCAGCTTCAATCTAGCGGGCCCCTACAATGAGCAGTTCTTC	CASSFNLAGPYNEQFF
.	TRBV28	TRBJ2-5	TRBD1	TGTGCCAGCAGTCTACAGGGGGCTCGGTACTTC	CASSLQGARYF
many	TRBV12-3/TRBV12-4	TRBJ1-1	.	TGTGCCAGCAGCCTTAACGTTGTTGAAGCTTTCTTT	CASSLNVVEAFF
.	TRBV19	TRBJ2-5	TRBD2	TGTGCCAGTAGTTTTGGACTAGCGGGAGCGGGAGAGACCCAGTACTTC	CASSFGLAGAGETQYF
few	TRBV28	TRBJ2-7	.	TGTGCCAGCAGTTTAGATCAGGGATCCCTGGGCGAGCAGTACTTC	CASSLDQGSLGEQYF
many	TRBV7-8	TRBJ2-5	.	TGTGCCAGCAGCTTAGGCGTCGGCCGGGGGAACCAAGAGACCCAGTACTTC	CASSLGVGRGNQETQYF
many	TRBV30	TRBJ2-7	.	TGTGCCTGGACGCCGTCGGACAGCTACGAGCAGTACTTC	CAWTPSDSYEQYF
few	TRBV6-5	TRBJ2-2	.	TGTGCCAGCAGTTCGGTGGCCGCCAGGGGGGCCGGGGAGCTGTTTTTT	CASSSVAARGAGELFF
few	TRBV2	TRBJ1-5	TRBD1	TGTGCCAGCAGTGAGTCCAGGGGGCTTAATCAGCCCCAGCATTTT	CASSESRGLNQPQHF
many	TRBV7-3	TRBJ2-5	TRBD2	TGTGCCAGCAGCCCCCGAGCGGGAGGGGCGGAGACCCAGTACTTC	CASSPRAGGAETQYF
.	TRBV20-1	TRBJ2-5	.	TGCAGTGCTAGCCCACAGGGACTGAGAGAGACCCAGTACTTC	CSASPQGLRETQYF
few	TRBV27	TRBJ2-5	.	TGTGCCAGCAGTTTATCAGGGCCCGAGACCCAGTACTTC	CASSLSGPETQYF
.	TRBV29-1	TRBJ2-7	TRBD2	TGCAGCGTTGAATTGTCGGGAGGGAGTTACGAGCAGTACTTC	CSVELSGGSYEQYF
.	TRBV15	TRBJ2-3	TRBD2	TGTGCCACCAGCAGAGAACTAGCGACCAATACGCAGTATTTT	CATSRELATNTQYF
.	TRBV12-5	TRBJ1-2	.	TGTGCTAGTGGGTCGGACAGCCAAACGGGAGGCTACACCTTC	CASGSDSQTGGYTF
.	TRBV6-5	TRBJ2-1	.	TGTGCCAGCAGTTTGCTATGGGGGCTCGGGGATCACAATGAGCAGTTCTTC	CASSLLWGLGDHNEQFF
many	TRBV7-2	TRBJ2-7	TRBD2	TGTGCCAGCAGCTTAGGACGGGGACTAGCGGGACTCTCCTACGAGCAGTACTTC	CASSLGRGLAGLSYEQYF